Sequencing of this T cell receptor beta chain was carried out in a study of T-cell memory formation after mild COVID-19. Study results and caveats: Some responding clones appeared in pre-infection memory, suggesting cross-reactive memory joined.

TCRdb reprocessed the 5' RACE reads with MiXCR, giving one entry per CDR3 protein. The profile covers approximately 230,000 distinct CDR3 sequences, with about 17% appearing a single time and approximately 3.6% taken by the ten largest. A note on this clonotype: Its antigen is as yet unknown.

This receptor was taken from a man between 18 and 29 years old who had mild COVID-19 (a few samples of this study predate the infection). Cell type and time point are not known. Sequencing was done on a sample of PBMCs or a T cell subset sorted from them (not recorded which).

CDR3: CASSRTRGADTQYF. Here the CDR3 DNA reads TGTGCCAGCAGCCGGACCAGGGGGGCAGATACGCAGTATTTT. The J gene is TRBJ2-3, the V gene TRBV28, with a possible D match to TRBD1 (7 bases). Germline loops: CDR1 MDHEN, CDR2 SYDVKM. This CDR3 spans 14 amino acids. V was pared by 6 bases and J by 4 bases, with 14 bases between.